This T cell receptor (beta chain) was recorded in a study of vaccination and CD4 T cells after COVID-19 (dated by TCRdb to about 2022). In the study overall: Convalescent patients had a positive SARS-CoV-2 result on nasal swab PCR, and of these patients, 8 or 9 had mild disease and one had severe disease. Two doses of either the Pfizer-BioNTech BNT162b2 vaccine (n=8) or the Moderna mRNA-1273 vaccine (n=2) were administered to participants. The cultures were stimulated with overlapping spike peptide pools from SARS-CoV-2 and from the common cold coronaviruses HCoV-NL63, HCoV-OC43 and HCoV-229E. Post-vaccine blood samples were collected a median of about 66 days after the second vaccine dose, ranging from about 13 to 241 days. Six males and four females were included in the convalescent cohort, with two Hispanic individuals, seven Caucasians, two Asians and one multiracial person represented. Post-COVID blood samples from convalescent patients were collected a median of about 100 days after diagnosis, with a range of roughly 35 to 180 days. In control cultures, a CEFX viral epitope pool was used as positive control, an HIV-1 Nef peptide pool was used as negative control, or no peptide was added. In around 9 COVID-19 convalescent patients and a handful of infection-naive healthy vaccine recipients, researchers compared the spike-specific CD4+ TCR repertoire from before mRNA vaccination with the repertoire from after.

This specimen's treatment or condition label, per the study, means: roughly 10-day PBMC culture with coronavirus spike peptide pools or control peptides (ViraFEST assay). To expand antigen-specific T cells with peptide pools and then pick out the expanded clonotypes through TCR sequencing, the study relied on the ViraFEST assay. The convalescent patients' positive SARS-CoV-2 PCR tests were from March to December 2020, which was before the Alpha, Beta and Delta variants emerged in the United States. Two million PBMCs per well were cultured in IMDM with approximately 5% human AB serum and 8.5 to 10 IU/ml IL-2, plus 10 ug/ml peptide pools. On days 3 and 7, half of the culture medium was replaced with fresh IL-2-containing medium. After 10 to 11 days of culture, CD4+ T cells were isolated by negative selection using the EasySep CD4+ T cell isolation kit. Ficoll-Paque Plus gradient centrifugation was used to isolate PBMCs from whole blood, and the isolated PBMCs were then either used fresh or cryopreserved at -140C. Triplicate wells were generally used for each culture condition.

General study outcomes and caveats: Relatively few convalescent patients were included in the study, and early timepoints after natural infection were not analyzed. Among convalescent patients, a median roughly 90% of the SARS-CoV-2-reactive clones seen after vaccination appeared only after vaccination, which suggests priming specific to the vaccine. Nearly all vaccine-specific clones in convalescent patients (304 of 307) were mono-reactive for SARS-CoV-2 spike rather than cross-reactive with common cold coronaviruses. The median count of SARS-CoV-2-reactive clonotypes went up from under 25 after infection to a few dozen after vaccination, although the change was not significant.

This clonotype was observed a handful of times. Which antigen it targets is not known. Per-base quality was not reported, and no clone a single base away is much larger than it. The CDR3 measures 15 amino acids from cysteine to phenylalanine. Of the read, only the CDR3 DNA is kept; its 45 bases are in frame from base 1. From the germline V gene, CDR1 is SGHTA and CDR2 is FQGNSA. Trimming costs V 1 base and J 5 bases, and their ends lie 14 bases apart. The library was built by means of PCR. TCR sequencing of DNA from cultured CD4+ T cells used the Oncomine TCR Beta short-read assay at the Johns Hopkins FTIC core. The QIAamp micro DNA kit was used to extract genomic DNA from the cultured CD4+ T cells. The Oncomine TCR Beta libraries from cultured CD4+ T cells were pooled using unique dual indexes and then sequenced on an Illumina iSeq 100. Per the original workflow: Non-productive sequences were filtered out, and CDR3s that did not start with C, did not end with F or W, or were shorter than 7 amino acids were discarded. The MANAFEST web application was used to identify antigen-specific clonotypes by comparing peptide-stimulated wells against reference wells and other culture wells. For a clone to be called positive, the clone needed an FDR below 0.05, an odds ratio above 5, and a productive frequency above 0.1% in at least two of three replicate wells. Clonotypes that were significantly expanded in both SARS-CoV-2 spike wells and at least one common cold coronavirus spike condition were defined as cross-reactive. CDR3 homology was assessed with Levenshtein distances (stringdist) and unrooted phylogenetic trees (ape) in R version 3.6.1. TCRdb reprocessing: public reads trimmed at Q25 with fastp, clones called with MiXCR, in-frame beta chains kept. CDR3 protein duplicates are merged, each entry listing the most common genes and DNA. The V and J calls shown here were made by TCRdb, not taken from the authors' results. Here the sample has fewer than 15,000 distinct CDR3 sequences; 41% occur a single time. The leading ten clones occupy roughly 9.8% of the sample.

The origin of this receptor is a human donor who had recovered from COVID-19. The starting material was CD4+ T cells from blood, cultured in vitro, obtained after SARS-CoV-2 vaccination. The chain couples TRBV7-2 to TRBJ1-1; the D gene remains uncertain. The CDR3 protein: CASSLGLGMGTEAFF. The DNA sequence is TGTGCCAGCAGCTTAGGTTTGGGGATGGGGACTGAAGCTTTCTTT.